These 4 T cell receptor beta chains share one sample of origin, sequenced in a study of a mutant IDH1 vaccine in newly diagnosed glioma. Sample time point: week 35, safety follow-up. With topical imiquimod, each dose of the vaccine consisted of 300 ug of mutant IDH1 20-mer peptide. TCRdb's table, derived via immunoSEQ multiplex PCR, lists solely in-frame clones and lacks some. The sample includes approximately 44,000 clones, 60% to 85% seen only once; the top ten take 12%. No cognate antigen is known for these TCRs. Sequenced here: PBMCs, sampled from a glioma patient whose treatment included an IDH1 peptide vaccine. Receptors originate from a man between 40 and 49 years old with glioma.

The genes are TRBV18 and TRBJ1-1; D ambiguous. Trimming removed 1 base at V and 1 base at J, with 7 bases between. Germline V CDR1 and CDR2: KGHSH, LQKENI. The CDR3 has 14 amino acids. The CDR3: CASSPLEGNTEAFF. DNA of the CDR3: TGTGCCAGCTCACCACTTGAGGGGAACACTGAAGCTTTCTTT.

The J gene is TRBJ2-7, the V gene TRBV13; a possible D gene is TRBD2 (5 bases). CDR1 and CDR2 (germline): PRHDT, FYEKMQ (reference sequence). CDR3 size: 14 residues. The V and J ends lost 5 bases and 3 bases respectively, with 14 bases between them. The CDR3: CASSPDGGRYEQYV. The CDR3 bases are TGTGCCAGCAGCCCGGACGGAGGACGCTACGAGCAGTACGTC.

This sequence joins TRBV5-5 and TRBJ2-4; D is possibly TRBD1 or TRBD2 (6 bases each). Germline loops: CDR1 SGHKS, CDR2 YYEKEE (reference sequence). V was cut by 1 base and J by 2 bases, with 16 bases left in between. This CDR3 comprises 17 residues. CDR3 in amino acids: CASSLNGGGSSKNIQYF. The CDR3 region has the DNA TGTGCCAGCAGCTTGAACGGAGGGGGTTCGTCCAAAAACATTCAGTACTTC.

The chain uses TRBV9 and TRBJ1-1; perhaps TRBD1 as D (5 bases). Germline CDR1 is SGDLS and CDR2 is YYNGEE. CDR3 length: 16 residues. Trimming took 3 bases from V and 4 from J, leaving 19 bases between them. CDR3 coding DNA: TGTGCCAGCAGCGGGTCCTCGGGACTATCAGTCACTGAAGCTTTCTTT. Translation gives CASSGSSGLSVTEAFF. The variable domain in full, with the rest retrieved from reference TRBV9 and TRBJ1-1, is DSGVTQTPKHLITATGQRVTLRCSPRSGDLSVYWYQQSLDQGLQFLIQYYNGEERAKGNILERFSAQQFPDLHSELNLSSLELGDSALYFCASSGSSGLSVTEAFFGQGTRLTVV.